A selection of T cell receptor beta chains follows, all from one sample in a study of blood T cell repertoires in COVID-19. Here immunoSEQ multiplex PCR was the method, and the copy in TCRdb shows in-frame clones only, minus some. The sample holds 200,000 or so clones; 84% are singletons and the top ten take approximately 5.1%. Sequencing was performed on peripheral blood. These receptors came from a woman in her 70s with active or convalescent COVID-19. Each CDR3 is given with its conserved first and last residue. The order of the fields is J gene, V gene, clone size, CDR3 length, CDR3 protein. Only part of the rows carry a size: once, few, many, or a class if the clone is expanded.

J gene: TRBJ2-1; V gene: TRBV4-1; clone size: few; CDR3 length: 19; CDR3 protein: CASSQVGGRSRAAYNEQFF
J gene: TRBJ2-6; V gene: TRBV28; clone size: once; CDR3 length: 17; CDR3 protein: CASSFLAGTAGANVLTF
J gene: TRBJ2-1; V gene: TRBV5-1; clone size: -; CDR3 length: 15; CDR3 protein: CASSPGLAGGAEQFF
J gene: TRBJ1-1; V gene: TRBV7-9; clone size: -; CDR3 length: 17; CDR3 protein: CASSLQSITGMNTEAFF
J gene: TRBJ2-7; V gene: TRBV2; clone size: -; CDR3 length: 17; CDR3 protein: CASSRNPPLATAYEQYF
J gene: TRBJ2-7; V gene: TRBV7-9; clone size: -; CDR3 length: 11; CDR3 protein: CASSLSGEQYF
J gene: TRBJ2-1; V gene: TRBV7-2; clone size: -; CDR3 length: 16; CDR3 protein: CASCWRERGIYNEQFF
J gene: TRBJ2-7; V gene: TRBV5-1; clone size: -; CDR3 length: 15; CDR3 protein: CASSFSVGSGGEQYF
J gene: TRBJ2-3; V gene: TRBV4-1; clone size: -; CDR3 length: 21; CDR3 protein: CASSQTAQGTSGLPSTDTQYF
J gene: TRBJ2-1; V gene: TRBV3-1/TRBV3-2; clone size: -; CDR3 length: 18; CDR3 protein: CASSQAGLAGGAYNEQFF
J gene: TRBJ2-5; V gene: TRBV7-3; clone size: -; CDR3 length: 15; CDR3 protein: CASRATGTPKETQYF
J gene: TRBJ2-1; V gene: TRBV18; clone size: -; CDR3 length: 15; CDR3 protein: CASSRGSGRADEQFF
J gene: TRBJ2-7; V gene: TRBV12-2; clone size: -; CDR3 length: 16; CDR3 protein: CASRFRTGSISYEQYF
J gene: TRBJ2-5; V gene: TRBV6-1; clone size: -; CDR3 length: 14; CDR3 protein: CASSEKGWGETQYF
J gene: TRBJ2-7; V gene: TRBV5-6; clone size: -; CDR3 length: 14; CDR3 protein: CASSSILTGNEQYF
J gene: TRBJ2-7; V gene: TRBV5-1; clone size: -; CDR3 length: 15; CDR3 protein: CASSLGGVGSYEQYF
J gene: TRBJ2-7; V gene: TRBV12-3/TRBV12-4; clone size: -; CDR3 length: 13; CDR3 protein: CASSSASHYEQYF
J gene: TRBJ2-7; V gene: TRBV20-1; clone size: few; CDR3 length: 14; CDR3 protein: CSARDSGRSGEQYF
J gene: TRBJ2-2; V gene: TRBV29-1; clone size: -; CDR3 length: 15; CDR3 protein: CSVGSGSGNTGELFF
J gene: TRBJ1-2; V gene: TRBV28; clone size: -; CDR3 length: 15; CDR3 protein: CASSFPAGQTYGYTF
J gene: TRBJ2-5; V gene: TRBV5-4; clone size: -; CDR3 length: 14; CDR3 protein: CASSLFSGQETQYF
J gene: TRBJ1-3; V gene: TRBV28; clone size: -; CDR3 length: 15; CDR3 protein: CASGTGTGAGNTIYF
J gene: TRBJ1-1; V gene: TRBV6-2/TRBV6-3; clone size: once; CDR3 length: 21; CDR3 protein: CASSYSSQTGGITLMNTEAFF
J gene: TRBJ2-2; V gene: TRBV7-9; clone size: -; CDR3 length: 15; CDR3 protein: CASSLSGVSAGELFF
J gene: TRBJ2-2; V gene: TRBV4-2; clone size: -; CDR3 length: 15; CDR3 protein: CASSQGREDTGELFF
J gene: TRBJ2-1; V gene: TRBV10-3; clone size: -; CDR3 length: 11; CDR3 protein: CAIGSGNEQFF
J gene: TRBJ1-5; V gene: TRBV1; clone size: -; CDR3 length: 14; CDR3 protein: CTSSRGSHHRPQHF
J gene: TRBJ1-3; V gene: TRBV6-1; clone size: few; CDR3 length: 18; CDR3 protein: CASSERADRLSSGNTIYF
J gene: TRBJ2-1; V gene: TRBV4-1; clone size: -; CDR3 length: 15; CDR3 protein: CASSQMGLVGNEQFF
J gene: TRBJ1-4; V gene: TRBV28; clone size: -; CDR3 length: 11; CDR3 protein: CASRTQGGLFF
J gene: TRBJ2-7; V gene: TRBV19; clone size: -; CDR3 length: 15; CDR3 protein: CASSVRGGWGYEQYF
J gene: TRBJ2-3; V gene: TRBV20-1; clone size: -; CDR3 length: 14; CDR3 protein: CSASPRRAFVPQYF
J gene: TRBJ2-1; V gene: TRBV28; clone size: -; CDR3 length: 15; CDR3 protein: CASLQTSGPYNEQFF
J gene: TRBJ2-7; V gene: TRBV2; clone size: -; CDR3 length: 16; CDR3 protein: CASSTGTSDNSYEQYF
J gene: TRBJ2-7; V gene: TRBV27; clone size: -; CDR3 length: 13; CDR3 protein: CASRASGGYEQYF
J gene: TRBJ2-3; V gene: TRBV7-9; clone size: -; CDR3 length: 12; CDR3 protein: CASSFNRDTQYF
J gene: TRBJ2-1; V gene: TRBV7-9; clone size: -; CDR3 length: 16; CDR3 protein: CASSLAPTSGRGEQFF
J gene: TRBJ2-6; V gene: TRBV19; clone size: once; CDR3 length: 15; CDR3 protein: CASSIQVSGANVLTF
J gene: TRBJ2-5; V gene: TRBV30; clone size: -; CDR3 length: 15; CDR3 protein: CAWKTGTGGGETQYF
J gene: TRBJ2-1; V gene: TRBV28; clone size: -; CDR3 length: 15; CDR3 protein: CASRNGRRRAGEQFF
J gene: TRBJ2-1; V gene: TRBV29-1; clone size: -; CDR3 length: 12; CDR3 protein: CSVGLFYNEQFF
J gene: TRBJ2-1; V gene: TRBV7-3; clone size: -; CDR3 length: 17; CDR3 protein: CASSLTGRTSVRGEQFF
J gene: TRBJ2-1; V gene: TRBV28; clone size: -; CDR3 length: 14; CDR3 protein: CASSLAGASNEQFF
J gene: TRBJ2-4; V gene: TRBV14; clone size: -; CDR3 length: 18; CDR3 protein: CASSQSGNPARAKNIQYF
J gene: TRBJ2-7; V gene: TRBV5-1; clone size: -; CDR3 length: 13; CDR3 protein: CASSMGHLYEQYF
J gene: TRBJ2-1; V gene: TRBV29-1; clone size: -; CDR3 length: 11; CDR3 protein: CSVEGGDEQFF
J gene: TRBJ2-2; V gene: TRBV9; clone size: -; CDR3 length: 20; CDR3 protein: CASTSTWPSGRPSNTGELFF
J gene: TRBJ1-5; V gene: TRBV19; clone size: -; CDR3 length: 17; CDR3 protein: CASSNIFAGRGHQPQHF
J gene: TRBJ2-7; V gene: TRBV11-1; clone size: -; CDR3 length: 14; CDR3 protein: CASSVPGLAAEQYF
J gene: TRBJ1-5; V gene: TRBV18; clone size: -; CDR3 length: 14; CDR3 protein: CASSQGQGGQPQHF
J gene: TRBJ2-7; V gene: TRBV13; clone size: -; CDR3 length: 15; CDR3 protein: CASSLGGSPTYEQYF
J gene: TRBJ2-4; V gene: TRBV9; clone size: -; CDR3 length: 16; CDR3 protein: CASSPPGTGAKNIQYF
J gene: TRBJ1-1; V gene: TRBV28; clone size: once; CDR3 length: 12; CDR3 protein: CASSPFAAEAFF
J gene: TRBJ2-2; V gene: TRBV3-1/TRBV3-2; clone size: -; CDR3 length: 14; CDR3 protein: CASSLRVRAGELFF
J gene: TRBJ2-7; V gene: TRBV5-6; clone size: -; CDR3 length: 14; CDR3 protein: CASSLEGTAGRQYF
J gene: TRBJ2-7; V gene: TRBV18; clone size: -; CDR3 length: 14; CDR3 protein: CASSPQQSSYEQYF
J gene: TRBJ1-1; V gene: TRBV30; clone size: -; CDR3 length: 14; CDR3 protein: CAWSLDRGNTEAFF
J gene: TRBJ2-1; V gene: TRBV5-5; clone size: -; CDR3 length: 15; CDR3 protein: CASSLAGGNGNEQFF
J gene: TRBJ1-4; V gene: TRBV5-4; clone size: -; CDR3 length: 17; CDR3 protein: CASSRGQGITTNEKLFF
J gene: TRBJ2-5; V gene: TRBV29-1; clone size: few; CDR3 length: 15; CDR3 protein: CSVEAKRERQETQYF